What follows is one T cell receptor beta chain and its context. Its specific antigen is unknown. A read error may explain this, as a much larger clone is one base away. This entry belongs to a study of T cells after yellow fever vaccination (dated by TCRdb to about 2019). Context from the whole study: The SMART-Seq v4 Ultra Low Input RNA kit was used to prepare libraries from fractions with low cell numbers. Blood was collected at multiple timepoints before and after primary and secondary immunization, and bulk PBMC replicates and cell subsets were isolated. To follow T-cell clones before and after both primary and booster YFV17D yellow fever vaccination, bulk TCR alpha and beta repertoires underwent longitudinal sequencing. The cohort comprised two healthy male donors, one aged 18 to 30 and one aged 30 to 40 years. The study at large found these results: Compared with the primary T-cell response, the secondary T-cell response was faster but weaker, reaching its peak on day 5 rather than on day 15. After the booster, most of the clones that had expanded following primary vaccination were detected again (96% of CD4 and around 88% of CD8), which suggests that memory was broadly maintained. A small fraction of clonotypes showed up in both the CD4 and CD8 compartments, probably as a result of convergent recombination. Because only two donors were included in the study, the extent to which the findings can be generalized is limited. Computational filtering was required because FACS-sorted repertoires could contain abundant contaminating clonotypes from the bulk population.

Its CDR3 holds 13 amino acids, cysteine through phenylalanine. Only CDR3 DNA is held: 39 bases, read in frame from base 1. From a lookup of the germline V gene (reference sequence), CDR1 and CDR2 are DFQATT and SNEGSKA. The V end loses 2 bases and the J end loses 8 bases, and a stretch of 15 bases separates them. The meaning of the sample's treatment or condition label: live attenuated yellow fever vaccine strain. PBMCs were isolated from peripheral blood using a standard Ficoll-Paque protocol. CD4 and CD8 T-cell fractions were isolated with Dynabeads CD4 and CD8 positive selection kits. TriZol was used to extract RNA from bulk PBMCs, CD4 and CD8 fractions, and dextramer-positive and dextramer-negative fractions. TCR cDNA was synthesized by 5'RACE template switching, which introduced a universal primer site and unique molecular identifiers. cDNA synthesis was primed from both the TCR alpha and TCR beta constant segments. Library amplification involved two PCR steps, and the second step added sample barcodes and sequencing adapters. Sequencing of libraries was done on Illumina HiSeq 2500 (2x100 bp) or NovaSeq (2x150 bp). The study's processing was this. Reads were demultiplexed and collapsed into UMI consensus sequences with MIGEC, and V(D)J alignment was performed with MiXCR. Vaccine-responding clonotypes were identified with edgeR using replicate PBMC samples, with FDR below 0.01 and a log2 fold change above 5 up to day 15 being required. Each bulk clonotype received a CD4 or CD8 identity based on whether the sequenced CD4 or CD8 repertoire contained that clonotype at higher abundance. The raw public reads went through TCRdb reprocessing: fastp at Q25, MiXCR clone calling, in-frame beta chains kept. Each entry merges the rows of one CDR3 protein and shows their most common DNA and genes. In this record, the V and J calls reflect TCRdb's handling and not the investigators' own analysis. Present in this sample are about 240,000 distinct CDR3 sequences, 6.9% of which were seen just once. The ten largest make up 0.85% of the sample.

The sequence was obtained from a man aged 25 to 45 who received the YFV17D yellow fever vaccine. The rearranged chain carries TRBV20-1 and TRBJ1-1; a tentative D call is TRBD1 (6 bases match). The material sequenced was CD4+ T cells sorted from PBMCs, taken 15 days after the yellow fever booster vaccination. Here is the DNA: TGCAGTGCTAGACTCCCGGGACACGGAGAAGCTTTCTTT. The encoded protein is CSARLPGHGEAFF.